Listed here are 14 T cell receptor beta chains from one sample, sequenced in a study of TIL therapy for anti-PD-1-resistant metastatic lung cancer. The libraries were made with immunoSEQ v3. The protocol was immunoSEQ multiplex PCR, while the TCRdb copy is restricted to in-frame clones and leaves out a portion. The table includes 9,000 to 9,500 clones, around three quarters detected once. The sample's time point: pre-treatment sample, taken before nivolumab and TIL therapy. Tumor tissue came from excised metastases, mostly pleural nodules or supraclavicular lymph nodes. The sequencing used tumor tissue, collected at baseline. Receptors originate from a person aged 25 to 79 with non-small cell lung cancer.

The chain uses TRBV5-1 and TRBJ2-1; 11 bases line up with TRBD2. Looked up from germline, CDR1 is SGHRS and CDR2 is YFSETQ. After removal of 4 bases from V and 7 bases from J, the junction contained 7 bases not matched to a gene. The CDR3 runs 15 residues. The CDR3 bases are TGCGCCAGCAGCCTTACTAGCGGGAGTGAAAATGAGCAGTTCTTC. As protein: CASSLTSGSENEQFF. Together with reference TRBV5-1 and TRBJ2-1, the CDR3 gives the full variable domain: KAGVTQTPRYLIKTRGQQVTLSCSPISGHRSVSWYQQTPGQGLQFLFEYFSETQRNKGNFPGRFSGRQFSNSRSEMNVSTLELGDSALYLCASSLTSGSENEQFFGPGTRLTVL.

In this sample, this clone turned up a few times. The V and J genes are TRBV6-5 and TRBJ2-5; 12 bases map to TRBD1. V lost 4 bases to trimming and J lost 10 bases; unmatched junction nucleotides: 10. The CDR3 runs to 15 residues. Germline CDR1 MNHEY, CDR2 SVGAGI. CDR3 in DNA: TGTGCCAGCAGTTCTCCGGGACAGGGGGCGTGGGGCCAGTACTTC. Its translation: CASSSPGQGAWGQYF.

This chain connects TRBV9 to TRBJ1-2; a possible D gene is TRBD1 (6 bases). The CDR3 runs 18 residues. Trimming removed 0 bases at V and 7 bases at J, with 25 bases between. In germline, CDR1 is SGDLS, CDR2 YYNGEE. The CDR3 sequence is CASSVVGGSGEVSRGYTF. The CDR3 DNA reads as TGTGCCAGCAGCGTAGTAGGTGGGTCAGGGGAGGTGTCACGTGGCTACACCTTC.

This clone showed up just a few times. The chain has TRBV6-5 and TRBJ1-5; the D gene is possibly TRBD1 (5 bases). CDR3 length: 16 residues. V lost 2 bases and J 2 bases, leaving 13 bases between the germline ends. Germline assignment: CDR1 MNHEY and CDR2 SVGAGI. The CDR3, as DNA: TGTGCCAGCAGTTACACAGGTATCGGTGGCAATCAGCCCCAGCATTTT. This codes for CASSYTGIGGNQPQHF.

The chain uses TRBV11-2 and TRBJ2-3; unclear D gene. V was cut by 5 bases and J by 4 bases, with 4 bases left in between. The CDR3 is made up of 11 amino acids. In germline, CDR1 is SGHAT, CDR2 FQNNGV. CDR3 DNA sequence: TGTGCCAGCAGCCCCGCAGATACGCAGTATTTT. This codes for CASSPADTQYF.

CDR3 residues: CASSSDKNTEAFF. DNA of the CDR3: TGCGCCAGCAGTTCAGATAAGAACACTGAAGCTTTCTTT. V and J are TRBV10-1 and TRBJ1-1; no clear D gene. The length of the CDR3 is 13 residues. Trimming took off 5 bases at V and 1 base at J, with 8 bases between the two ends. Germline V lookup: CDR1 WNHNN, CDR2 SYGVQD (reference sequence).

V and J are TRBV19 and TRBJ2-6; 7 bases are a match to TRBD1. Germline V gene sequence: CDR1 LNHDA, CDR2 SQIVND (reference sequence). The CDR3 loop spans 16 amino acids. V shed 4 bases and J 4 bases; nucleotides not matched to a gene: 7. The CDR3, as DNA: TGTGCCAGTAGTACTAGACAGGGAACCGGGGCCAACGTCCTGACTTTC. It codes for CASSTRQGTGANVLTF.

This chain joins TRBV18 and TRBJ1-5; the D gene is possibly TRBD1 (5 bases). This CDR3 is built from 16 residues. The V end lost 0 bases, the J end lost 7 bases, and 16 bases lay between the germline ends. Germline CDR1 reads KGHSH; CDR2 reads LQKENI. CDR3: CASSPPSGGGGQPQHF. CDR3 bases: TGTGCCAGCTCACCACCGAGCGGGGGAGGCGGGCAGCCCCAGCATTTT.

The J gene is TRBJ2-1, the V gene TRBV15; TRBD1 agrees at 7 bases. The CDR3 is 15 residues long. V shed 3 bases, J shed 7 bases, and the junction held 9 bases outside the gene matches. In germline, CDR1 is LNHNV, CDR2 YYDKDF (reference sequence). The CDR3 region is CATSSPQTGKNEQFF. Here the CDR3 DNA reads TGTGCCACCAGCAGTCCACAGACAGGGAAGAATGAGCAGTTCTTC.

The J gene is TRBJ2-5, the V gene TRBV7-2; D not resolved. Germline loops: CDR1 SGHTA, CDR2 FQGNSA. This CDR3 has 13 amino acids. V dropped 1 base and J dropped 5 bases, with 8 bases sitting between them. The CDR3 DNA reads TGTGCCAGCAGCTTAGTTGTAGTGGAGACCCAGTACTTC. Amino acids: CASSLVVVETQYF.

The CDR3 region has the DNA TGCGCCAGCAGTGATCGCCCGATATGGGGGCAACGGACACCCGGCTCCTACGAGCAGTACTTC. Amino acid sequence: CASSDRPIWGQRTPGSYEQYF. The rearrangement joins TRBV10-2 to TRBJ2-7, with D perhaps matching TRBD1 (6 bases). V shed 3 bases and J shed 0 bases, with 30 bases lying between them. Germline V gene lookup returns CDR1 WSHSY and CDR2 SAAADI. This CDR3 region has 21 residues.

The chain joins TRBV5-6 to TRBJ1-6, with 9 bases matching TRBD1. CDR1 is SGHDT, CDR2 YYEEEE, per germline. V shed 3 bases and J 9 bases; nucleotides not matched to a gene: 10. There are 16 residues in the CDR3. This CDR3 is CASSSGRQGEGSPLHF. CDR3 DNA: TGTGCCAGCAGCTCTGGCCGACAGGGGGAAGGTTCACCCCTCCACTTT. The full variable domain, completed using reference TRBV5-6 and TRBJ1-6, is DAGVTQSPTHLIKTRGQQVTLRCSPKSGHDTVSWYQQALGQGPQFIFQYYEEEERQRGNFPDRFSGHQFPNYSSELNVNALLLGDSALYLCASSSGRQGEGSPLHFGNGTRLTVT.

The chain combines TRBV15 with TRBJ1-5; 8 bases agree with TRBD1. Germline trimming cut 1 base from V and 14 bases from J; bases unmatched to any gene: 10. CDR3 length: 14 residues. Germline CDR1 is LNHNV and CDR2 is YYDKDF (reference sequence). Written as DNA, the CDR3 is TGTGCCACCAGCAGAGGCGGGACAGGAAGGTCCGAGCATTTT. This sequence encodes CATSRGGTGRSEHF.

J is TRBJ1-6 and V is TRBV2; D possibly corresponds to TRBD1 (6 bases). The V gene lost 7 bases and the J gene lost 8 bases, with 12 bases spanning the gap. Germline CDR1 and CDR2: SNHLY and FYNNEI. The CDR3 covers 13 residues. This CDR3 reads CASIQGTDSPLHF. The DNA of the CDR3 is TGTGCCAGCATACAGGGTACGGATTCACCCCTCCACTTT.